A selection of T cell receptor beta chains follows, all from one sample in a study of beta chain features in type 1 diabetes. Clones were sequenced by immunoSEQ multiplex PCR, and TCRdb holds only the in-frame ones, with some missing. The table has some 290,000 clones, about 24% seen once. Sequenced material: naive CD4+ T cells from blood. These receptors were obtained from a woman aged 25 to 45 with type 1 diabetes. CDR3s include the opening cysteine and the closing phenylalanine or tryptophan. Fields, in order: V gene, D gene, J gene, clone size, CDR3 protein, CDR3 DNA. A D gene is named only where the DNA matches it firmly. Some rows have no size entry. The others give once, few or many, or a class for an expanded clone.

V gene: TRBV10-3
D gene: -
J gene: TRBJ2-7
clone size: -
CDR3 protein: CAISESRQEQYF
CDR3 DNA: TGTGCCATCAGTGAGTCCAGGCAAGAGCAGTACTTC

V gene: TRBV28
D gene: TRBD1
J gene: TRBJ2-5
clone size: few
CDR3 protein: CASSLGQQETQYF
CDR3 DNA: TGTGCCAGCAGTTTGGGACAGCAAGAGACCCAGTACTTC

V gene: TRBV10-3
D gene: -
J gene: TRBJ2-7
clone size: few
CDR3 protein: CAISDWSGTYEQYF
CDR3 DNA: TGTGCCATCAGTGACTGGAGCGGGACATACGAGCAGTACTTC

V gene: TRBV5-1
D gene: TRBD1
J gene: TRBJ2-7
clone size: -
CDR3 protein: CASSPRQGGEQYF
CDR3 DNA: TGCGCCAGCAGCCCAAGACAGGGCGGAGAGCAGTACTTC

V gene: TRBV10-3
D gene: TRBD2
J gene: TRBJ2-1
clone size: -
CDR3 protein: CAIPTGTRDYNEQFF
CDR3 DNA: TGTGCCATCCCCACCGGGACTAGGGACTACAATGAGCAGTTCTTC

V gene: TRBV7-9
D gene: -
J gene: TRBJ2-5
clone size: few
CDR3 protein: CASSGRPGVQETQYF
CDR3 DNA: TGTGCCAGCAGCGGCCGGCCAGGGGTCCAAGAGACCCAGTACTTC

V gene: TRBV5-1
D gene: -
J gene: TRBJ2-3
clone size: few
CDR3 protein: CASSLARETDTQYF
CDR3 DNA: TGCGCCAGCAGCTTGGCCCGGGAGACAGATACGCAGTATTTT

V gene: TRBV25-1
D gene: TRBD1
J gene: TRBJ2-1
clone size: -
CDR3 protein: CASGPGQGPNEQFF
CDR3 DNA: TGTGCCAGCGGGCCGGGACAGGGACCGAATGAGCAGTTCTTC

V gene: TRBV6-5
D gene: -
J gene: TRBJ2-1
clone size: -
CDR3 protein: CASNGGNNEQFF
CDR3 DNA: TGTGCCAGCAATGGGGGGAACAATGAGCAGTTCTTC

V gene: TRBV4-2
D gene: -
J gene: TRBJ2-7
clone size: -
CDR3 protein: CASSPSSYEQYF
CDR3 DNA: TGTGCCAGCAGCCCCAGCTCCTACGAGCAGTACTTC

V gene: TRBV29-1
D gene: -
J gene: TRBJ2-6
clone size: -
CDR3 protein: CSVEGAQPRVLTF
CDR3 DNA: TGCAGCGTTGAGGGTGCACAGCCAAGGGTCCTGACTTTC

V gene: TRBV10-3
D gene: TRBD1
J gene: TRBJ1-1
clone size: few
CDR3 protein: CAIKPGQGSGEAFF
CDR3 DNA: TGTGCCATCAAACCGGGACAGGGGTCTGGAGAAGCTTTCTTT

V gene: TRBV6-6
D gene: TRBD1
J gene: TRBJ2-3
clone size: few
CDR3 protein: CASSTDRGLGNTQYF
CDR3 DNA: TGTGCCAGCAGTACCGACAGGGGGCTCGGGAATACGCAGTATTTT

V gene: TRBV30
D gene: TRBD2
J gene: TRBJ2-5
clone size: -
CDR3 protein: CAWSVVAGVVETQYF
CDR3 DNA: TGTGCCTGGAGTGTAGTAGCGGGAGTGGTCGAGACCCAGTACTTC

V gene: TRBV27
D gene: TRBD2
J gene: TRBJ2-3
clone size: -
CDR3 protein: CASSLGLAVTDTQYF
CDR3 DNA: TGTGCCAGCAGTTTGGGACTAGCGGTCACAGATACGCAGTATTTT

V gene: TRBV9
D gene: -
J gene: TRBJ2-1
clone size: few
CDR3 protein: CASSVGGEQFF
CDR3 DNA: TGTGCCAGCAGCGTAGGAGGGGAGCAGTTCTTC

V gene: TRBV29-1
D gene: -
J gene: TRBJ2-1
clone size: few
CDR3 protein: CSVDVGGSYNEQFF
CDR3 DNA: TGCAGCGTTGACGTCGGCGGATCCTACAATGAGCAGTTCTTC

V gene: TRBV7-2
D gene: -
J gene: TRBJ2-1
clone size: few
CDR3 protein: CASSFQAGRQFF
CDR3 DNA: TGTGCCAGCAGCTTCCAGGCAGGGCGGCAGTTCTTC

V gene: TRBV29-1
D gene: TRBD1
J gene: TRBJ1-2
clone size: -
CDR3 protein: CSAKQGDYGYTF
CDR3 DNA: TGCAGCGCTAAACAGGGGGACTATGGCTACACCTTC

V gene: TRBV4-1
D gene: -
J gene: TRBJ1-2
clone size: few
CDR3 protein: CASSQLHRERKGYTF
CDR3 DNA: TGCGCCAGCAGCCAGCTACACCGGGAGCGAAAAGGCTACACCTTC

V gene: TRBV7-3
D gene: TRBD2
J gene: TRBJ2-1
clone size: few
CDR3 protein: CASSPGLASYNEQFF
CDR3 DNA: TGTGCCAGCAGTCCGGGACTAGCCTCCTACAATGAGCAGTTCTTC

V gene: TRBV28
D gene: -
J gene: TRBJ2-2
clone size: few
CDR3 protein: CASSPWRGNTGELFF
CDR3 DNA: TGTGCCAGCAGCCCCTGGAGGGGGAACACCGGGGAGCTGTTTTTT

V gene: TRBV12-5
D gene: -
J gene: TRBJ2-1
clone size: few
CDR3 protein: CASGQPRSSLWNEQFF
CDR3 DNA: TGTGCTAGTGGTCAACCCAGGTCCAGTTTATGGAATGAGCAGTTCTTC

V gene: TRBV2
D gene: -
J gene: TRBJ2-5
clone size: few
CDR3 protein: CASSEATVQETQYF
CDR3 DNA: TGTGCCAGCAGTGAAGCGACAGTTCAAGAGACCCAGTACTTC

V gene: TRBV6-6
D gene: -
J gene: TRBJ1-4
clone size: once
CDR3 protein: CASSSTQGLWEKLFF
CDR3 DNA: TGTGCCAGCAGTTCTACACAGGGATTGTGGGAAAAACTGTTTTTT

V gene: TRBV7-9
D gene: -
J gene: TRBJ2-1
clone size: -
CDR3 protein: CASSLRRASSYNEQFF
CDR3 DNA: TGTGCCAGCAGCTTAAGGCGGGCCAGCTCCTACAATGAGCAGTTCTTC

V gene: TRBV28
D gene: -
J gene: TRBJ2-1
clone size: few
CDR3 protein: CASSLVQNEQFF
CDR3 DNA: TGTGCCAGCAGTTTGGTGCAGAATGAGCAGTTCTTC

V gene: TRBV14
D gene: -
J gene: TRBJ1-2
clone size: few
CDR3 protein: CASSHGQYGYTF
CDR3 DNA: TGTGCCAGCAGCCACGGACAGTATGGCTACACCTTC

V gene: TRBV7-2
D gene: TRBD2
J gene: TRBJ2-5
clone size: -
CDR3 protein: CASSLREGVETQYF
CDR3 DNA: TGTGCCAGCAGCTTACGGGAGGGGGTAGAGACCCAGTACTTC

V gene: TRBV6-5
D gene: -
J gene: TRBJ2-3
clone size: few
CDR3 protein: CASRRLGEDTQYF
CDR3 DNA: TGTGCCAGCAGAAGACTAGGGGAAGATACGCAGTATTTT